The 26 T cell receptor beta chains in this list originate from one sample, sequenced in a study of blood T cell repertoires in COVID-19. TCRdb keeps only in-frame clones here, not all; method: immunoSEQ multiplex PCR. The data contain 150,000 to 200,000 clones, about 88% of them singletons. The sample consisted of PBMCs or T cells enriched from blood (not recorded which). Source of these receptors: a human donor with acute COVID-19. The donor label of this sample is uncertain.

The chain links TRBV14 to TRBJ2-7, with TRBD2 as a possible D gene (6 bases). CDR1 and CDR2 (germline): SGHDN, FVKESK. The CDR3 loop spans 14 amino acids. V was shortened by 1 base and J by 5 bases, with 12 bases between the two germline ends. The CDR3 here is CASSQGRLANEQYF. In DNA form, the CDR3 reads TGTGCCAGCAGCCAAGGGAGGCTAGCGAACGAGCAGTACTTC.

V gene TRBV7-9 combines with J gene TRBJ1-4, with unresolved D. V was cut by 2 bases and J by 5 bases, with 9 bases left in between. In germline, CDR1 is SEHNR, CDR2 FQNEAQ (reference sequence). CDR3 length: 14 amino acids. DNA for the CDR3: TGTGCCAGCAGCTTAAGTCGCGGGAATGAAAAACTGTTTTTT. Translating it yields CASSLSRGNEKLFF.

The V and J genes are TRBV9 and TRBJ2-7, with unresolved D. The V and J ends lost 2 bases and 5 bases respectively, with 11 bases between them. Germline CDR1 SGDLS, CDR2 YYNGEE. The CDR3 spans 13 residues. The CDR3 DNA sequence: TGTGCCAGCAGCGTCGCACCCGAGGACGAGCAGTACTTC. Protein: CASSVAPEDEQYF.

The chain carries TRBV6-2 or TRBV6-3 and TRBJ2-7, with TRBD2 matching 10 bases. V lost 5 bases to trimming and J lost 0 bases; unmatched junction nucleotides: 13. The CDR3 contains 18 residues. Germline CDR1 MNHEY, CDR2 SVGEGT. CDR3 coding DNA: TGTGCCAGCAGTCCCGGACGGCTAGCGGGGGTGCCCTCCTACGAGCAGTACTTC. It translates to CASSPGRLAGVPSYEQYF.

The genes are TRBV19 and TRBJ2-2; 11 bases map to TRBD2. The CDR3 has 19 amino acids. V lost 5 bases, J lost 0 bases, and 11 bases stayed unmatched. Per germline, CDR1 LNHDA and CDR2 SQIVND (reference sequence). In DNA form, the CDR3 reads TGTGCCAGTAGTCCCGAGGGGACTAGCGGATCCTCGAACACCGGGGAGCTGTTTTTT. This codes for CASSPEGTSGSSNTGELFF.

The gene calls are TRBV2 and TRBJ2-1; D is possibly TRBD2 (6 bases). Trimming pared 7 bases from V and 2 bases from J, leaving 15 bases between. Germline V gene data show CDR1 as SNHLY and CDR2 as FYNNEI. This CDR3 is built from 15 residues. The chain's CDR3 is CASTGGVDTYNEQFF. CDR3 coding DNA: TGTGCCAGCACCGGCGGGGTGGACACCTACAATGAGCAGTTCTTC.

The chain recombines TRBV7-3 with TRBJ2-3; 7 bases line up with TRBD1. Germline V gene lookup returns CDR1 SGHTA and CDR2 FQGTGA. CDR3 size: 15 residues. The V gene end was trimmed by 1 base and the J gene end by 3 bases; junction bases not matched to a gene: 4. This CDR3 reads CASSLRQGRTDTQYF. In DNA form, the CDR3 reads TGTGCCAGCAGCTTAAGACAGGGAAGAACAGATACGCAGTATTTT. Supplemented by reference TRBV7-3 and TRBJ2-3, the full variable domain reads GAGVSQTPSNKVTEKGKYVELRCDPISGHTALYWYRQSLGQGPEFLIYFQGTGAADDSGLPNDRFFAVRPEGSVSTLKIQRTERGDSAVYLCASSLRQGRTDTQYFGPGTRLTVL.

The chain combines TRBV4-1 with TRBJ2-2, with D possibly TRBD1 on 5 matching bases. The germline V and J ends were trimmed by 0 bases and 6 bases, with 11 bases remaining between them. The CDR3 spans 15 residues. CDR1 MGHRA and CDR2 YSYEKL come from the germline V gene. The CDR3 sequence: CASSQDRQFAGELFF. Here the CDR3 DNA reads TGCGCCAGCAGCCAAGATCGACAGTTCGCCGGGGAGCTGTTTTTT.

This CDR3 is CASSLEGKGSEQYF. CDR3 DNA: TGCGCCAGCAGCTTAGAGGGAAAAGGGTCCGAGCAGTACTTC. The chain recombines TRBV5-1 with TRBJ2-7; tentative D call: TRBD2 (5 bases). Germline CDR1 is SGHRS and CDR2 is YFSETQ. Trimming removed 2 bases from V and 6 bases from J, with 15 bases in between. The CDR3 totals 14 residues.

V usage is TRBV7-6 and J usage is TRBJ2-2; no clear D. Germline V gene lookup returns CDR1 SGHVS and CDR2 FNYEAQ. The germline V and J ends were trimmed by 6 bases and 3 bases, with 8 bases remaining between them. The CDR3 sequence is 13 residues long. The CDR3 region is CASRPYDTGELFF. The DNA of the CDR3 is TGTGCCAGCAGGCCCTATGACACCGGGGAGCTGTTTTTT.

The V gene is TRBV7-2, the J gene TRBJ2-3, with 7 bases fitting TRBD2. The CDR3 runs to 13 residues. Germline CDR1 is SGHTA and CDR2 is FQGNSA. V lost 7 bases and J lost 1; bases outside the gene matches: 2. CDR3 nucleotides: TGTGCCAGCAAGCGGGACCGCACAGATACGCAGTATTTT. Translated: CASKRDRTDTQYF.

The genes are TRBV5-1 and TRBJ1-3; 9 bases are shared with TRBD1. The CDR3 spans 15 residues. Trimming took 0 bases from V and 6 from J; bases not matched to a gene: 4. Germline CDR1 and CDR2: SGHRS and YFSETQ. This CDR3 is CASSLGTGDENTIYF. CDR3 coding DNA: TGCGCCAGCAGCTTGGGGACAGGGGACGAAAACACCATATATTTT.

This chain connects TRBV28 to TRBJ2-1; D call uncertain. Deletions cut 3 bases from V and 9 bases from J, with 15 bases between. CDR3 length: 14 residues. From germline, CDR1 is MDHEN and CDR2 SYDVKM. The CDR3: CASSFQVISGEQFF. CDR3 nucleotide sequence: TGTGCCAGCAGTTTCCAAGTAATCTCCGGTGAGCAGTTCTTC. The full variable domain, with the rest looked up from reference TRBV28 and TRBJ2-1, is DVKVTQSSRYLVKRTGEKVFLECVQDMDHENMFWYRQDPGLGLRLIYFSYDVKMKEKGDIPEGYSVSREKKERFSLILESASTNQTSMYLCASSFQVISGEQFFGPGTRLTVL.

This clone was observed a single time. The chain employs TRBV9 and TRBJ2-5; 13 bases fit TRBD2. CDR1 is SGDLS, CDR2 YYNGEE, per germline. V gave up 3 bases and J gave up 7 bases; unmatched junction bases: 9. The CDR3 has 16 residues. CDR3 region: CASSGLTSGGAGTQYF. CDR3 sequence (DNA): TGTGCCAGCAGCGGACTTACTAGCGGGGGGGCCGGGACCCAGTACTTC.

This chain joins TRBV19 and TRBJ2-7, with a tentative D call TRBD1 (6 bases). With 6 bases removed from V and 2 bases from J, the gap between germline ends came to 14 bases. The CDR3 contains 14 residues. The V gene's germline CDR1 is LNHDA and CDR2 SQIVND (reference sequence). The CDR3 DNA reads TGTGCCAGTAGAATGGGGACACCTCCCTACGAGCAGTACTTC. This encodes CASRMGTPPYEQYF. The full variable domain, its missing parts supplied by reference TRBV19 and TRBJ2-7, is DGGITQSPKYLFRKEGQNVTLSCEQNLNHDAMYWYRQDPGQGLRLIYYSQIVNDFQKGDIAEGYSVSREKKESFPLTVTSAQKNPTAFYLCASRMGTPPYEQYFGPGTRLTVT.

This chain links TRBV4-2 with TRBJ2-1; 7 bases agree with TRBD1. CDR1 is LGHNA, CDR2 YNFKEQ, per germline. The CDR3 has 17 amino acids. The trim removed 1 base at V and 4 bases at J, leaving 10 bases unmatched. The CDR3 DNA sequence: TGTGCCAGCAGCCAAGTTCTAAGGGACAGCTTTTACAATGAGCAGTTCTTC. Its translation is CASSQVLRDSFYNEQFF.

V gene TRBV29-1 combines with J gene TRBJ1-4; D unclear. V shed 4 bases and J shed 4 bases, with 10 bases lying between them. Germline V CDR1 and CDR2: SQVTM, ANQGSEA. CDR3 size: 13 residues. The CDR3 DNA reads as TGCAGCGTTGCCCGGGGTTTTAATGAAAAACTGTTTTTT. Protein product: CSVARGFNEKLFF.

The rearrangement joins TRBV13 to TRBJ2-2; D is ambiguous. Trimming shortened V by 5 bases and J by 3 bases, and 4 bases separated the two germline ends. The CDR3 length is 12 residues. Germline assignment: CDR1 PRHDT and CDR2 FYEKMQ (reference sequence). CDR3 coding DNA: TGTGCCAGCAGCCTTCACACCGGGGAGCTGTTTTTT. Its protein product is CASSLHTGELFF.

V gene TRBV6-5 combines with J gene TRBJ1-3; no definite D call. V lost 8 bases and J 0 bases, leaving 8 bases between the germline ends. CDR3 size: 13 residues. Germline-derived CDR1 and CDR2 are MNHEY and SVGAGI. The CDR3 coding sequence is TGTGCCAGCTCAGAAGACTCTGGAAACACCATATATTTT. Translating it yields CASSEDSGNTIYF.

J is TRBJ1-3 and V is TRBV5-1; TRBD1 aligns across 7 bases. The trim removed 0 bases at V and 6 bases at J, leaving 3 bases unmatched. This CDR3 is built from 14 residues. Germline CDR1 SGHRS, CDR2 YFSETQ. The CDR3 protein is CASSLGDSLNTIYF. Written as DNA, the CDR3 is TGCGCCAGCAGCTTGGGGGACAGTTTAAACACCATATATTTT.

This chain links TRBV10-3 with TRBJ2-7; unclear D gene. The V and J ends lost 0 bases and 5 bases respectively, with 5 bases between them. Germline V gene sequence: CDR1 ENHRY, CDR2 SYGVKD. CDR3 length equals 12 residues. CDR3 DNA sequence: TGTGCCATCAGTGAGTCCCCAGACGAGCAGTACTTC. Its translation is CAISESPDEQYF.

This chain joins TRBV5-4 and TRBJ2-1, with a weak D call TRBD1 (6 bases). The CDR3 spans 15 residues. Germline CDR1 is SGHNT and CDR2 is YYREEE (reference sequence). Trimming removed 0 bases at V and 8 bases at J, with 15 bases between. CDR3 residues: CASSLEPGETDEQFF. The CDR3 region has the DNA TGTGCCAGCAGCTTGGAGCCAGGGGAAACGGATGAGCAGTTCTTC.

The chain employs TRBV30 and TRBJ2-5; 10 bases map to TRBD2. After removal of 3 bases from V and 7 bases from J, the junction contained 11 bases not matched to a gene. Germline V CDR1 and CDR2: GTSNPN, SVGIG (reference sequence). The CDR3 is 15 amino acids. The CDR3 nucleotides read TGTGCCTGGAGAGGGCTAGCGGGAGTATCAGGGACCCAGTACTTC. Protein sequence: CAWRGLAGVSGTQYF.

The chain employs TRBV2 and TRBJ2-4; the D gene is possibly TRBD1 (6 bases). V lost 7 bases and J lost 1, with 14 bases in between. This CDR3 is built from 15 residues. The germline CDR1 and CDR2 sequences are SNHLY and FYNNEI. CDR3 DNA sequence: TGTGCCAGCAACCACAGGGTCGGGGCCAAAAACATTCAGTACTTC. The encoded protein is CASNHRVGAKNIQYF. Drawing the rest from reference TRBV2 and TRBJ2-4, the complete variable domain is EPEVTQTPSHQVTQMGQEVILRCVPISNHLYFYWYRQILGQKVEFLVSFYNNEISEKSEIFDDQFSVERPDGSNFTLKIRSTKLEDSAMYFCASNHRVGAKNIQYFGAGTRLSVL.

V is TRBV3-1 (or the pseudogene TRBV3-2) and J is TRBJ2-7, with 8 bases identical to TRBD1. CDR3 length: 13 amino acids. Germline V CDR1 and CDR2: LGHDT, YNNKEL (reference sequence). V lost 4 bases to trimming and J lost 3 bases; unmatched junction nucleotides: 2. CDR3 sequence (DNA): TGTGCCAGCAGCCCCGGACAGGGCTACGAGCAGTACTTC. As protein: CASSPGQGYEQYF.

J is TRBJ2-2 and V is TRBV19; 10 bases fit TRBD2. The ends lost 0 bases at V and 6 bases at J; junction bases unmatched: 7. The germline gives CDR1 LNHDA, CDR2 SQIVND (reference sequence). This CDR3 has 17 residues. The CDR3 bases are TGTGCCAGTAGTATAGATGGAGCGGGGGGGCCTGCCGGGGAGCTGTTTTTT. It encodes CASSIDGAGGPAGELFF.